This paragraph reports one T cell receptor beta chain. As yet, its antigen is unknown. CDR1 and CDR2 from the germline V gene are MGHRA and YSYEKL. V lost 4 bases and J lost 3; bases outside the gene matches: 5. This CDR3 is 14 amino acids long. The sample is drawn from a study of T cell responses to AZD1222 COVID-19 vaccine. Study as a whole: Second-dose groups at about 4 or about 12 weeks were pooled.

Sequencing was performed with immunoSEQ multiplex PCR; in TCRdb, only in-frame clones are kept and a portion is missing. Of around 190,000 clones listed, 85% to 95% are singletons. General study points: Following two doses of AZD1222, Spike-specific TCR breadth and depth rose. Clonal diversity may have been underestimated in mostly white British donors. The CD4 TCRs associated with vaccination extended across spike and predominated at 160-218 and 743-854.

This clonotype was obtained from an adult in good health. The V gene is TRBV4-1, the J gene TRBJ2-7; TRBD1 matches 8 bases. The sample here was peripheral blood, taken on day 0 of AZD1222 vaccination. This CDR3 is CASSPGTGRYEQYF. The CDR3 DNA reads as TGCGCCAGCAGCCCGGGGACAGGCCGCTACGAGCAGTACTTC.